This TCR beta chain was identified during a study of CD8 T cells in ankylosing spondylitis (dated by TCRdb to about 2017). About the investigation overall: To find TCR variants linked to disease, the study profiled T cell receptor beta repertoires in ankylosing spondylitis patients and healthy donors. Peripheral blood was sampled, and synovial fluid was also collected from ankylosing spondylitis patients. The whole study cohort included about a hundred healthy donors and over 20 ankylosing spondylitis patients. Broad study findings and their caveats: According to the report, matched synovial fluid samples from ankylosing spondylitis patients were significantly enriched for the disease-linked clones. The disease-linked clones showed a CD8+ phenotype and occurred at relatively low frequencies in peripheral blood. Some of the motif variants had been reported before in the synovial fluid and blood of reactive arthritis patients, a finding that suggests common disease-initiation mechanisms. Blood from ankylosing spondylitis patients appeared to be characterized by a TCR beta motif made up of several highly homologous amino acid variants.

Sequencing instrument: Illumina HiSeq 2500. TCR beta libraries were prepared by quantitative 5'-RACE with molecular barcodes. The original pipeline was this. A new computational method, built on a probabilistic model of VDJ rearrangement, was used to identify disease-linked TCR variants. TCRdb reanalyzed the raw reads on its own, using fastp at Q25 for trimming and MiXCR for clone calling, and kept in-frame beta chains. Each record represents a unique CDR3 protein, reported with the most common genes and DNA among its rows. TCRdb, rather than the study authors, made the V and J calls. In all, the sample holds 200,000 to 300,000 distinct CDR3 sequences, and roughly a third of those were seen once. Jointly, the top ten make up around 4.2% of the sample. CDR1 SEHNR and CDR2 FQNEAQ are derived from the germline V gene (reference sequence). Inclusive of the bounding cysteine and phenylalanine, the CDR3 is 16 residues long. CDR3 DNA is the only sequence kept; it has 48 bases, read in frame from the first base. The germline V and J ends show losses of 4 bases and 10 bases respectively, and no gene match explains 11 bases of the junction.

On this clonotype itself: Its antigen target is currently unknown. Base qualities are not provided; no much larger clone lies one nucleotide away.

This TCR was sampled from a male donor with ankylosing spondylitis or in good health (not recorded which). Sequenced: blood, either unsorted or a sorted T cell fraction (not recorded which). The sequence joins TRBV7-9 to TRBJ1-6; 9 junctional bases match TRBD1. The CDR3 loop reads CASSSPGTGKESPLHF. Read as DNA, the sequence is TGTGCCAGCAGCTCCCCCGGGACAGGGAAGGAGTCACCCCTCCACTTT.